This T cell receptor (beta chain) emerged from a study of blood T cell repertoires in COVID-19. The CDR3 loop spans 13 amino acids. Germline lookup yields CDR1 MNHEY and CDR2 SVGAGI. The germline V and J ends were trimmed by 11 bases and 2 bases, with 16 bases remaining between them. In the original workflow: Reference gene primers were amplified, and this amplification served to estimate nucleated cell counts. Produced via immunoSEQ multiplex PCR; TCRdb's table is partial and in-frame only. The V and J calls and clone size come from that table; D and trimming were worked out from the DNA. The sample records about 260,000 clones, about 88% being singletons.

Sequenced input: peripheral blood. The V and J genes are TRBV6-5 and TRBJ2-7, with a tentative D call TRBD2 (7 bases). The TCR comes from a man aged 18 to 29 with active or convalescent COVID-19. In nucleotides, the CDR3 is TGTGCCGCGGGGGCCCCCCCCACCTACGAGCAGTACTTC. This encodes CAAGAPPTYEQYF.